This T cell receptor (beta chain) was found in a study of beta chain features in type 1 diabetes. The germline V gene has CDR1 SGHRS and CDR2 YFSETQ. The CDR3 has 15 amino acids. Between the trimmed V and J ends, which lost 0 bases and 1 base, there was a span of 10 bases. TCRB transcripts that were expressed got sequenced, as all of the isolated RNA had been reverse transcribed. This table comes from immunoSEQ multiplex PCR, and its TCRdb copy is limited to in-frame clones, with some not included. The sample holds about 150,000 clones; more than 9.5% are singletons and the top ten take 2% to 2.5%. The sequence was obtained from a man aged 18 to 35 in good health. Sequenced material: central memory CD4+ T cells from blood. V gene TRBV5-1 combines with J gene TRBJ2-5, with D possibly TRBD2 on 6 matching bases. The DNA of the CDR3 is TGCGCCAGCAGCTTGGTTAGCGGACCCCAAGAGACCCAGTACTTC. The encoded protein is CASSLVSGPQETQYF.